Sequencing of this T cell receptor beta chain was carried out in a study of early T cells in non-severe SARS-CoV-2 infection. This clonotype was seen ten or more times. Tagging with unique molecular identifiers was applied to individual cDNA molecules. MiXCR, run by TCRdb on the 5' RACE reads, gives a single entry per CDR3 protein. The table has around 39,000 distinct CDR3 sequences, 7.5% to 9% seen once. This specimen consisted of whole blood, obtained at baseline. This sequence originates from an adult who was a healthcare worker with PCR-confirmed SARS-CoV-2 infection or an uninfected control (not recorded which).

The DNA for the CDR3 is TGCAGTGCTAGAGACTACAGCTATGGCTACACCTTC. Translation: CSARDYSYGYTF. This rearrangement joins TRBV20-1 to TRBJ1-2; unclear D gene. The CDR3 covers 12 residues. Germline V gives CDR1 DFQATT, CDR2 SNEGSKA (reference sequence). V lost 0 bases, J lost 4 bases, and 6 bases lay in between.